This T cell receptor beta chain was sequenced during a study of blood T cell repertoires in COVID-19. Study-level information: Acute-phase and convalescent COVID-19 samples originated in the United States, Italy and Spain. Nucleic acid was either cDNA or gDNA, and it came from T cells, B-cell-depleted T cells, or PBMCs.

Germline values: CDR1 LNHDA, CDR2 SQIVND (reference sequence). This CDR3 spans 15 amino acids. Unmatched junction bases numbered 6, after V lost 1 base and J lost 4 bases. Authors' data handling: Researchers report that nucleated cell counts were estimated from reference gene primer amplification. This table comes from immunoSEQ multiplex PCR, and its TCRdb copy is limited to in-frame clones, with some not included. V, J and clone size derive from that table, while D and trimming were established from the DNA sequence. The sample lists tens of thousands of clones, over 80% occurring once. V is TRBV19 and J is TRBJ1-2; 7 bases align to TRBD1. The receptor comes from a man at least 80 years old with active or convalescent COVID-19. The sequenced material came from peripheral blood. The DNA for the CDR3 is TGTGCCAGTAGTATAGGAAGACAGGGCGTCTATGGCTACACCTTC. It codes for CASSIGRQGVYGYTF.